This TCR beta chain stems from a study of immune evolution from preneoplasia to lung adenocarcinoma. Broader study findings: Clonality was highest in normal lung, lower in later-stage lesions apparently. T cell clonality was higher in KRAS-mutant than EGFR-mutant or wild-type nodules. From normal lung to invasive adenocarcinoma, top clone frequencies appeared to decrease.

For this clone: The antigen is not known.

Profiled with immunoSEQ multiplex PCR; TCRdb holds only in-frame clones, not every one. This table has 6,000 to 8,500 clones, 79% appearing once. Trimming cost V 4 bases and J 3 bases; bases outside gene matches: 1. The CDR3 spans 13 residues. The germline V gene has CDR1 SGHNT and CDR2 YENEEA. Premalignant or tumor cells were enriched by macro-dissection after pathologic assessment. This TCR came from a person aged 70 to 79 with lung adenocarcinoma. The sample taken for sequencing was FFPE minimally invasive lung adenocarcinoma tissue. The rearrangement links TRBV11-3 to TRBJ2-3; 7 bases fit TRBD2. CDR3 sequence: CASSSGGTDTQYF. The CDR3 nucleotides read TGTGCCAGCAGCTCCGGGGGGACAGATACGCAGTATTTT.